The 7 T cell receptor beta chains below all came from one sample that was sequenced in a study of T cell responses to AZD1222 COVID-19 vaccine (dated by TCRdb to about 2021). Receptor libraries were prepared by the immunoSEQ multiplex PCR assay. As stored in TCRdb, this immuneACCESS dataset retains in-frame rearrangements with V and J assigned. A fraction of the clones does not appear; measured against another copy, unresolved V genes explain less than half of the discrepancy, and the remainder lacks a known reason. The sample table holds some 140,000 clones, of which under 95% were seen once. Of the sample, approximately 3.1% is held by the ten largest clones. The sample's time point label, decoded: baseline before first vaccination. The specimen comprised peripheral blood, sampled on day 0 of AZD1222 vaccination. All receptors derive from an adult in good health.

V and J are TRBV5-6 and TRBJ1-3; TRBD1 aligns across 8 bases. Germline V gene lookup returns CDR1 SGHDT and CDR2 YYEEEE. This CDR3 contains 15 residues. Trimming took 5 bases from V and 2 from J; bases not matched to a gene: 6. The CDR3 nucleotides read TGTGCCAGCAGTTACGACAGGGGTCCTGGAAACACCATATATTTT. Protein product: CASSYDRGPGNTIYF. Based on the CDR3 plus reference TRBV5-6 and TRBJ1-3, the full variable domain is DAGVTQSPTHLIKTRGQQVTLRCSPKSGHDTVSWYQQALGQGPQFIFQYYEEEERQRGNFPDRFSGHQFPNYSSELNVNALLLGDSALYLCASSYDRGPGNTIYFGEGSWLTVV.

The V gene is TRBV5-1, the J gene TRBJ2-3; 8 bases are shared with TRBD1. This CDR3 is built from 13 residues. Losses at the gene ends were 5 bases for V and 2 bases for J; bases not matched to a gene: 1. Per germline, CDR1 SGHRS and CDR2 YFSETQ. As DNA, the CDR3 is TGCGCCAGCAGGGACAGGGACACAGATACGCAGTATTTT. Protein: CASRDRDTDTQYF.

This chain joins TRBV19 and TRBJ1-1, with 8 bases fitting TRBD1. The CDR3 sequence is 14 residues long. V lost 4 bases to trimming and J lost 4 bases; unmatched junction nucleotides: 5. Germline values: CDR1 LNHDA, CDR2 SQIVND (reference sequence). The CDR3 is CASSTGQGITEAFF. CDR3 DNA sequence: TGTGCCAGTAGTACCGGACAGGGAATCACTGAAGCTTTCTTT.

The chain has TRBV18 and TRBJ2-3; no firm D call. Trimming removed 3 bases at V and 6 bases at J, with 16 bases between. The CDR3 extends over 15 amino acids. CDR1 KGHSH and CDR2 LQKENI come from the germline V gene. The CDR3 loop is CASSPVIVNSDTQYF. The CDR3, as DNA: TGTGCCAGCTCACCGGTGATTGTCAACTCTGATACGCAGTATTTT.

As for this clone: Different DNA sequences within this sample yield the same CDR3. This chain connects TRBV7-2 to TRBJ1-5; no reliable D call. Trimming cost V 3 bases and J 0 bases, with 9 bases left between them. The CDR3 runs to 15 residues. Germline loops: CDR1 SGHTA, CDR2 FQGNSA. The CDR3 protein is CASSLVGYSNQPQHF. As DNA, the CDR3 is TGTGCCAGCAGCTTGGTGGGGTATAGCAATCAGCCCCAGCATTTT.

The J gene is TRBJ1-1, the V gene TRBV28; 8 bases are a match to TRBD1. J lost 0 bases, V lost 7 bases, and 4 bases had no gene match. This CDR3 is 14 amino acids long. Germline V gives CDR1 MDHEN, CDR2 SYDVKM. CDR3 nucleotides: TGTGCCAGCACGAAGGGACAGGTGAACACTGAAGCTTTCTTT. It yields the protein CASTKGQVNTEAFF.

The V call is TRBV15, the J call TRBJ2-7; the D gene is possibly TRBD2 (5 bases). V dropped 0 bases and J dropped 8 bases, with 17 bases sitting between them. The germline V gene has CDR1 LNHNV and CDR2 YYDKDF (reference sequence). CDR3 length equals 15 residues. CDR3 sequence: CATSRDPGSSYQQYF. The CDR3 DNA reads as TGTGCCACCAGCAGAGATCCGGGGAGCAGTTACCAGCAGTACTTC. Drawing the rest from reference TRBV15 and TRBJ2-7, the complete variable domain is DAMVIQNPRYQVTQFGKPVTLSCSQTLNHNVMYWYQQKSSQAPKLLFHYYDKDFNNEADTPDNFQSRRPNTSFCFLDIRSPGLGDTAMYLCATSRDPGSSYQQYFGPGTRLTVT.